This entry lists 23 T cell receptor beta chains sequenced from one sample in a study of human T cells and chemical hapten exposure. Indicated time point: pre-sensitization, week 0. Treatment in this sample: therapeutic diphenylcyclopropenone sensitization with weekly scalp DPC. TCRdb itself ran the RACE reads through MiXCR, one entry per CDR3 protein. The data hold about 300,000 distinct CDR3 sequences, with 5.5% observed a single time. The material sequenced was whole blood, taken in connection with sensitization to the hapten diphenylcyclopropenone (DPC). These receptors all stem from a young woman with alopecia areata. Some clones in this sample may be carry-over from other donors' samples.

This clonotype was seen a handful of times. A much larger clonotype is one base distant, so this may be a read error. This chain joins TRBV7-2 and TRBJ2-1; 8 positions match TRBD2. The V gene end was trimmed by 1 base and the J gene end by 2 bases; junction bases not matched to a gene: 1. The CDR3 runs to 15 residues. Germline CDR1 and CDR2: SGHTA and FQGNSA. The CDR3, as DNA: TGTGCCAGCAGCTTAGAGCGGGGGCCCTACAATGAGCAGTTCTTC. Its translation: CASSLERGPYNEQFF. Based on the CDR3 plus reference TRBV7-2 and TRBJ2-1, the full variable domain is GAGVSQSPSNKVTEKGKDVELRCDPISGHTALYWYRQSLGQGLEFLIYFQGNSAPDKSGLPSDRFSAERTGGSVSTLTIQRTQQEDSAVYLCASSLERGPYNEQFFGPGTRLTVL.

J is TRBJ2-3 and V is TRBV24-1, with TRBD2 matching 8 bases. The CDR3 totals 14 residues. In germline, CDR1 is KGHDR, CDR2 SFDVKD. J gave up 2 bases and V 9 bases, and 6 bases lay outside the gene matches. CDR3 DNA sequence: TGTGCCACCGCGGGGGGTTCGGACACAGATACGCAGTATTTT. It specifies CATAGGSDTDTQYF.

The chain employs TRBV5-1 and TRBJ1-4; 11 nucleotides match TRBD1. Germline values: CDR1 SGHRS, CDR2 YFSETQ. V shed 2 bases, J shed 7 bases, and the junction held 10 bases outside the gene matches. This CDR3 comprises 17 residues. CDR3 DNA sequence: TGCGCCAGCAGCTTCGGACAGGGGGCTATGCGTAGTGAAAAACTGTTTTTT. It specifies CASSFGQGAMRSEKLFF.

About this clonotype: Without the conserved terminal phenylalanine or tryptophan, this CDR3 likely stems from a read error. The CDR3 protein is CASSLRRGYRTDTQYS. CDR3 nucleotides: TGTGCCAGCAGCCTTCGGCGGGGGTATCGCACAGATACGCAGTATTCT. This chain joins TRBV7-2 and TRBJ2-3, with TRBD2 matching over 7 bases. V lost 5 bases and J lost 1; bases outside the gene matches: 9. Germline loops: CDR1 SGHTA, CDR2 FQGNSA. This CDR3 is built from 16 residues.

Many counts were recorded for this clonotype. The rearrangement links TRBV5-8 to TRBJ1-5; 11 positions agree with TRBD1. CDR1 SGHTS and CDR2 YDEGEE come from the germline V gene. The V segment lost 3 bases and the J segment 4 bases; nucleotides outside the gene matches: 9. The CDR3 consists of 17 residues. CDR3 DNA sequence: TGTGCCAGCAGCTGGGGGACAGGGGGAGCATGGAATCAGCCCCAGCATTTT. This translates into CASSWGTGGAWNQPQHF.

This clonotype was detected many times. J is TRBJ2-2 and V is TRBV29-1, with a tentative D call TRBD1 (5 bases). Germline CDR1 and CDR2: SQVTM and ANQGSEA. The CDR3 loop spans 14 amino acids. Trimming cost V 6 bases and J 1 base, with 12 bases left between them. For the CDR3, the DNA is TGCAGCGTATCCCCGACAGAGAACACCGGGGAGCTGTTTTTT. It yields the protein CSVSPTENTGELFF.

This clonotype has ten or more counts. This sequence joins TRBV4-2 and TRBJ2-6, with 7 bases fitting TRBD1. Unmatched junction bases numbered 3, after V lost 4 bases and J lost 0 bases. The CDR3 length is 16 residues. Germline V gives CDR1 LGHNA, CDR2 YNFKEQ. The CDR3: CASSPGQRSGANVLTF. Here the CDR3 DNA reads TGTGCCAGCAGCCCGGGACAGCGCTCTGGGGCCAACGTCCTGACTTTC.

This chain links TRBV6-1 with TRBJ2-1, with 8 bases aligning to TRBD1. CDR1 is MNHNS, CDR2 SASEGT, per germline. There are 14 residues in the CDR3. The V gene end was trimmed by 7 bases and the J gene end by 2 bases; junction bases not matched to a gene: 4. Here the CDR3 reads CASTGQDPYNEQFF. CDR3 in DNA: TGTGCCAGCACGGGACAGGACCCCTACAATGAGCAGTTCTTC.

The V gene is TRBV19, the J gene TRBJ2-7, with D unclear. Trimming took off 3 bases at V and 1 base at J, with 10 bases between the two ends. The CDR3 loop spans 14 amino acids. Per germline, CDR1 LNHDA and CDR2 SQIVND (reference sequence). CDR3 region: CASSIGIVSYEQYF. The DNA of the CDR3 is TGTGCCAGTAGTATTGGGATAGTGTCCTACGAGCAGTACTTC.

This clonotype occurred many times. V is TRBV29-1 and J is TRBJ1-1; D ambiguous. Germline assignment: CDR1 SQVTM and CDR2 ANQGSEA. The CDR3 loop spans 11 amino acids. Trimming pared 6 bases from V and 7 bases from J, leaving 12 bases between. The CDR3 sequence: CSVPGIFEAFF. CDR3 bases: TGCAGCGTCCCCGGGATTTTTGAAGCTTTCTTT.

J is TRBJ2-7 and V is TRBV5-1, with D unclear. The germline V and J ends were trimmed by 0 bases and 0 bases, with 16 bases remaining between them. CDR3 length: 17 residues. Germline V gives CDR1 SGHRS, CDR2 YFSETQ. The CDR3 nucleotides read TGCGCCAGCAGCTTGGCCTCGGACCCGAAGGGCTCCTACGAGCAGTACTTC. Residues: CASSLASDPKGSYEQYF.

This clonotype was seen at least ten times. The rearrangement uses TRBV6-2 or TRBV6-3 and TRBJ2-4, with D possibly TRBD1 on 6 matching bases. Trimming took off 4 bases at V and 0 bases at J, with 10 bases between the two ends. Germline CDR1 and CDR2: MNHEY and SVGEGT. The CDR3 extends over 15 amino acids. CDR3 protein: CASSSRDIAKNIQYF. The CDR3, as DNA: TGTGCCAGCAGTTCCCGGGACATAGCCAAAAACATTCAGTACTTC.

This chain joins TRBV18 and TRBJ1-1; TRBD1 might be the D (6 bases). The CDR3 totals 13 residues. The V gene lost 5 bases and the J gene lost 6 bases, with 13 bases spanning the gap. The germline CDR1 and CDR2 sequences are KGHSH and LQKENI. This CDR3 reads CASSADRAAEAFF. Written as DNA, the CDR3 is TGTGCCAGCTCAGCGGACAGAGCGGCTGAAGCTTTCTTT.

This clonotype was found a few times. The gene calls are TRBV9 and TRBJ1-1; D gene unclear. The CDR3 consists of 13 residues. Between the trimmed V and J ends, which lost 3 bases and 5 bases, there was a span of 11 bases. Germline CDR1 is SGDLS and CDR2 is YYNGEE. The CDR3 is CASSAEFRTEAFF. In DNA form, the CDR3 reads TGTGCCAGCAGCGCTGAATTCCGGACTGAAGCTTTCTTT.

This clonotype was observed a handful of times. The rearrangement uses TRBV28 and TRBJ2-4, with D unresolved. V lost 7 bases and J lost 3, with 10 bases in between. Germline lookup yields CDR1 MDHEN and CDR2 SYDVKM. The CDR3 loop spans 13 amino acids. The CDR3 coding sequence is TGTGCCAGCACCGACGGAAACAAAAACATTCAGTACTTC. Encoded protein: CASTDGNKNIQYF. Drawing the rest from reference TRBV28 and TRBJ2-4, the complete variable domain is DVKVTQSSRYLVKRTGEKVFLECVQDMDHENMFWYRQDPGLGLRLIYFSYDVKMKEKGDIPEGYSVSREKKERFSLILESASTNQTSMYLCASTDGNKNIQYFGAGTRLSVL.

This clonotype was counted between two and nine times. In DNA form, the CDR3 reads TGTGCCAGCAGCTTGGGGGGACTCCAAGAGACCCAGTACTTC. Protein: CASSLGGLQETQYF. The chain employs TRBV7-9 and TRBJ2-5; the D gene is possibly TRBD2 (6 bases). The CDR3 contains 14 residues. Trimming removed 3 bases from V and 1 base from J, with 9 bases in between. Per the germline V gene, CDR1 is SEHNR and CDR2 is FQNEAQ (reference sequence). The full variable domain, in which reference TRBV7-9 and TRBJ2-5 provide the parts outside the CDR3, is DTGVSQNPRHKITKRGQNVTFRCDPISEHNRLYWYRQTLGQGPEFLTYFQNEAQLEKSRLLSDRFSAERPKGSFSTLEIQRTEQGDSAMYLCASSLGGLQETQYFGPGTRLLVL.

This clonotype turned up a few times. The chain joins TRBV6-5 to TRBJ2-5, with D perhaps TRBD2 (5 bases). V lost 8 bases, J lost 4 bases, and 17 bases lay in between. Germline V gives CDR1 MNHEY, CDR2 SVGAGI. The CDR3 length is 14 residues. CDR3 nucleotide sequence: TGTGCCAGCCGGATTGTGAGCGGCGGAGAGACCCAGTACTTC. Its translation is CASRIVSGGETQYF.

This clonotype has at least ten counts. This sequence joins TRBV7-9 and TRBJ2-3, with TRBD2 identical over 8 bases. Trimming at V came to 3 bases and at J to 4 bases, leaving 6 bases not matched to a gene. CDR3 length: 15 residues. CDR1 is SEHNR and CDR2 is FQNEAQ in the germline V gene (reference sequence). CDR3: CASSFPPGGADTQYF. The CDR3 DNA is TGTGCCAGCAGCTTCCCCCCCGGGGGGGCAGATACGCAGTATTTT.

The chain links TRBV4-1 to TRBJ2-7; a possible D gene is TRBD1 (7 bases). Germline CDR1 MGHRA, CDR2 YSYEKL. Trimming pared 2 bases from V and 6 bases from J, leaving 11 bases between. The CDR3 length is 13 residues. Here the CDR3 reads CASSQRGDSEQYF. The CDR3 DNA sequence: TGCGCCAGCAGCCAAAGGGGGGACAGCGAGCAGTACTTC.

This clonotype was picked up a small number of times. The J gene is TRBJ1-5, the V gene TRBV6-2 or TRBV6-3; 7 bases are shared with TRBD1. The CDR3 is 14 residues long. With V trimmed by 2 bases and J by 7 bases, 5 bases remained unmatched. Germline lookup yields CDR1 MNHEY and CDR2 SVGEGT. Here the CDR3 DNA reads TGTGCCAGCAGTTACGAGGGGGCTTGGCAGCCCCAGCATTTT. This gives the protein CASSYEGAWQPQHF.

This chain connects TRBV7-8 to TRBJ1-1; no definite D call. The germline gives CDR1 SGHVS, CDR2 FQNEAQ. Deletions cut 5 bases from V and 9 bases from J, with 13 bases between. CDR3 size: 12 residues. DNA for the CDR3: TGTGCCAGCAGCCCCTTTGCGGGGAAAGCTTTCTTT. Translating it yields CASSPFAGKAFF.

This clonotype was recorded at least ten times. The chain links TRBV6-2 or TRBV6-3 to TRBJ1-5; D remains unclear. The CDR3 contains 12 residues. Germline CDR1 reads MNHEY; CDR2 reads SVGEGT. V was cut by 8 bases and J by 7 bases, with 12 bases left in between. CDR3 nucleotide sequence: TGTGCCAGCGACGGACCCATACAGCCCCAGCATTTT. It encodes CASDGPIQPQHF.

A remark on this clonotype: A much larger clone lies a single base off, so this may be a read error. This sequence joins TRBV12-3 or TRBV12-4 and TRBJ1-6; 8 positions match TRBD1. V was pared by 6 bases and J by 8 bases, with 3 bases of the junction left unmatched. The CDR3 extends over 13 amino acids. DNA of the CDR3: TGTGCCAGCAGCGGACAGGGTTATTCACCCCTCCACTTT. Amino acids: CASSGQGYSPLHF.